The present T cell receptor beta chain was sequenced within a study of T-cell reconstitution after alpha-beta-depleted transplantation in children. Study-wide results and limits: Some patients' high day-60 TCRbeta diversity was traced to surviving recipient T cells and thymic progenitors. There were reportedly several hundred expanded graft clones from which alpha-beta T cells came about two months after transplant. Newly generated T cells supplied most T-cell counts and diversity one year post-transplant.

Preparation of the TCRbeta library used unique molecular identifiers. MiXCR was run by TCRdb on the PCR reads, yielding one entry per CDR3 protein. Of 200,000 to 250,000 distinct CDR3 sequences listed, 20% to 30% are singletons. V was cut by 4 bases and J by 3 bases, with 14 bases left in between. Germline CDR1 is LGHNA and CDR2 is YNFKEQ. This CDR3 spans 15 amino acids. To note about this clonotype: Its cognate antigen is unknown.

The source of this sequence is a girl aged 2 to 10 with Fanconi anemia, due to receive a stem cell transplant. The chain couples TRBV4-2 to TRBJ2-3, with TRBD2 as a possible D gene (5 bases). The input for sequencing was PBMCs, taken before TCRalphabeta/CD19-depleted stem cell transplant. CDR3 loop: CASSPGWVQTDTQYF. The CDR3, as DNA: TGTGCCAGCAGCCCGGGGTGGGTTCAGACAGATACGCAGTATTTT.